Sequencing of this T cell receptor (beta chain) was carried out in a study of blood T cell repertoires in COVID-19. Assay: immunoSEQ multiplex PCR; the TCRdb copy retains only in-frame clones and omits some. The profile shows some 110,000 clones, 70% to 85% of them singletons. The germline CDR1 and CDR2 sequences are MNHEY and SVGAGI. The J segment lost 3 bases and the V segment lost 6 bases, leaving 6 bases of the junction unmatched. This CDR3 comprises 15 residues. What was sequenced was peripheral blood. The gene calls are TRBV6-5 and TRBJ1-1; 11 bases agree with TRBD1. The clonotype comes from an elderly woman with active or convalescent COVID-19. Here the CDR3 DNA reads TGTGCCAGCAGAGGACAGGGGGCAGGGGACACTGAAGCTTTCTTT. The encoded protein is CASRGQGAGDTEAFF.